The TCR beta chain under discussion was sequenced for a study of identical twins. Notes on this clonotype: An end of the junction does not agree with germline; a read error may underlie this.

TCRdb used MiXCR to reprocess the 5' RACE reads, holding one entry per CDR3 protein. The profile shows over 550,000 distinct CDR3 sequences, roughly 7.1% of them singletons. This same sample was also taken into another study, of yellow fever vaccine responses in identical twins.

The source is a woman younger than 30 in good health. Sequencing input: PBMCs.

CDR3 coding DNA: TGTGCCAGCAGCTTGGCTGCAGATTATAATTCACCCCTCCATTTT. Its translation: CASSLAADYNSPLHF. The rearrangement uses TRBV5-4 and TRBJ1-6; no clear D. The germline V gene has CDR1 SGHNT and CDR2 YYREEE (reference sequence). This CDR3 has 15 amino acids.